These 24 T cell receptor beta chains share one sample of origin, sequenced in a study of shared clonotypes between healthy human individuals. CD45RO-negative, CCR7-positively selected cells formed the naive CD8 fraction, excluding terminally differentiated effector memory CD45RA+ cells. The repertoire was sequenced with immunoSEQ multiplex PCR; TCRdb's copy has only in-frame clones and lacks some. The data show hundreds of thousands of clones, roughly 95% seen once. Sequencing used naive CD8+ T cells sorted from blood. The source is a woman aged 30 to 39 in good health.

The CDR3 DNA reads TGTGCCAGCAGCCTCTCTAATATCCATGGCTACACCTTC. It is translated as CASSLSNIHGYTF. The chain recombines TRBV25-1 with TRBJ1-2; D gene unclear. With 6 bases removed from V and 6 bases from J, the gap between germline ends came to 14 bases. The CDR3 contains 13 residues. The germline CDR1 and CDR2 sequences are MGHDK and SYGVNS.

CDR3 bases: TGTGCCAGCAGCTTAGGACCGGAGACCCAGTACTTC. Translating gives CASSLGPETQYF. J is TRBJ2-5 and V is TRBV13; no firm D call. Trimming took off 0 bases at V and 5 bases at J, with 4 bases between the two ends. This CDR3 spans 12 amino acids. Germline CDR1 reads PRHDT; CDR2 reads FYEKMQ (reference sequence).

The chain combines TRBV7-3 with TRBJ2-1; D is unresolved. Germline assignment: CDR1 SGHTA and CDR2 FQGTGA. V dropped 4 bases and J dropped 0 bases, with 10 bases sitting between them. This CDR3 has 15 amino acids. The DNA for the CDR3 is TGTGCCAGCAGCTCTCAGGAGAGCTCCTACAATGAGCAGTTCTTC. This codes for CASSSQESSYNEQFF.

The rearrangement links TRBV19 to TRBJ2-7, with 7 positions matching TRBD2. The V gene end was trimmed by 9 bases and the J gene end by 0 bases; junction bases not matched to a gene: 14. The CDR3 has 16 residues. The germline gives CDR1 LNHDA, CDR2 SQIVND (reference sequence). CDR3 amino acids: CASGPGLPLSSYEQYF. The CDR3 DNA is TGTGCCAGCGGCCCGGGACTACCGTTGAGCTCCTACGAGCAGTACTTC.

The V and J genes are TRBV6-5 and TRBJ2-7; 8 bases agree with TRBD1. Germline trimming cut 5 bases from V and 2 bases from J; bases unmatched to any gene: 8. Germline V lookup: CDR1 MNHEY, CDR2 SVGAGI. The CDR3 runs to 15 residues. CDR3 protein: CASSTGGFKAYEQYF. CDR3 sequence (DNA): TGTGCCAGCAGTACAGGGGGATTTAAAGCCTACGAGCAGTACTTC.

The chain joins TRBV5-6 to TRBJ1-4, with D tentatively TRBD1 (5 bases). V shed 0 bases and J shed 0 bases, with 15 bases lying between them. From germline, CDR1 is SGHDT and CDR2 YYEEEE. The CDR3 contains 18 residues. The CDR3 DNA follows: TGTGCCAGCAGCTTGGCCGGGACCGATCCGGCAACTAATGAAAAACTGTTTTTT. Protein: CASSLAGTDPATNEKLFF.

The sample holds one count of this clone. The chain joins TRBV21-1 to TRBJ2-7; the table's D call, TRBD2, was not checked against the DNA. TRBV21-1 is a recognized pseudogene. The CDR3 spans 17 residues. The CDR3 nucleotides are TGTGCCACTTGGAAAATTCCGGGGATTAAATCTACCTACGAGCAGTACTTC. It translates to CATWKIPGIKSTYEQYF.

The V and J genes are TRBV30 and TRBJ2-7; D may be TRBD1 or TRBD2 (6 bases each). Trimming stripped 0 bases from V and 2 bases from J, with 11 bases between. Germline-derived CDR1 and CDR2 are GTSNPN and SVGIG (reference sequence). This CDR3 comprises 14 residues. DNA of the CDR3: TGTGCCTGGAGTGTTATGGAGGGGGCCTACGAGCAGTACTTC. It is translated as CAWSVMEGAYEQYF.

The gene calls are TRBV2 and TRBJ2-7; D remains ambiguous. CDR3 length: 13 amino acids. With 5 bases removed from V and 3 bases from J, the gap between germline ends came to 11 bases. CDR1 is SNHLY and CDR2 is FYNNEI in the germline V gene. The CDR3 DNA reads TGTGCCAGCAGTTCCCTCGGTGTCTACGAGCAGTACTTC. It codes for CASSSLGVYEQYF.

CDR3 sequence: CASSLRERAGGPGSTDTQYF. The CDR3 nucleotides read TGTGCCAGCAGCTTAAGAGAGCGGGCGGGAGGGCCTGGGTCAACAGATACGCAGTATTTT. The V and J genes are TRBV13 and TRBJ2-3, with 9 nucleotides matching TRBD2. In germline, CDR1 is PRHDT, CDR2 FYEKMQ (reference sequence). The CDR3 runs to 20 residues. V lost 2 bases and J lost 3; bases outside the gene matches: 18.

Turning to this clone: This sample also contains other DNA sequences that code for the same CDR3. V usage is TRBV7-9 and J usage is TRBJ1-5, with TRBD1 matching over 8 bases. Germline-derived CDR1 and CDR2 are SEHNR and FQNEAQ (reference sequence). This CDR3 is built from 15 residues. The ends lost 5 bases at V and 4 bases at J; junction bases unmatched: 7. The CDR3 DNA is TGTGCCAGCAGCCCGCAGGGGGCGGGAAATCAGCCCCAGCATTTT. As protein: CASSPQGAGNQPQHF.

The chain has TRBV7-9 and TRBJ2-1, with 7 bases fitting TRBD2. The germline gives CDR1 SEHNR, CDR2 FQNEAQ (reference sequence). CDR3 length: 15 amino acids. Germline trimming cut 2 bases from V and 4 bases from J; bases unmatched to any gene: 5. Here the CDR3 DNA reads TGTGCCAGCAGCTTATGGTCTAGCGGATACAATGAGCAGTTCTTC. Amino acid sequence: CASSLWSSGYNEQFF.

This rearrangement joins TRBV11-2 to TRBJ2-7; TRBD1 might be the D (6 bases). Germline-derived CDR1 and CDR2 are SGHAT and FQNNGV. Trimming took 5 bases from V and 0 from J, leaving 14 bases between them. The CDR3 has 15 residues. CDR3 sequence: CASSLLGGSSYEQYF. CDR3 nucleotide sequence: TGTGCCAGCAGCCTACTAGGGGGTAGCTCCTACGAGCAGTACTTC.

J is TRBJ2-2 and V is TRBV7-8, with D hard to call. Per germline, CDR1 SGHVS and CDR2 FQNEAQ. CDR3 size: 14 residues. V lost 5 bases to trimming and J lost 4 bases, with 11 bases between them. CDR3 sequence: CASSLYLPTGELFF. The CDR3 nucleotides read TGTGCCAGCAGCCTATATTTACCCACCGGGGAGCTGTTTTTT.

The chain recombines TRBV2 with TRBJ2-3; 10 nucleotides match TRBD2. The ends lost 4 bases at V and 3 bases at J; junction bases unmatched: 10. This CDR3 comprises 17 residues. Germline CDR1 reads SNHLY; CDR2 reads FYNNEI. The CDR3 nucleotides read TGTGCCAGCAGTGCATTAGGTTCGGGACTAGCGACAGATACGCAGTATTTT. This codes for CASSALGSGLATDTQYF.

This clone occurred a few times. V gene TRBV7-9 combines with J gene TRBJ1-5; 9 nucleotides agree with TRBD1. Trimming at V came to 4 bases and at J to 2 bases, leaving 6 bases not matched to a gene. This CDR3 is built from 16 residues. Germline CDR1 is SEHNR and CDR2 is FQNEAQ (reference sequence). CDR3: CASSSEQGAGNQPQHF. In DNA form, the CDR3 reads TGTGCCAGCAGCTCTGAACAGGGGGCTGGCAATCAGCCCCAGCATTTT.

The chain recombines TRBV9 with TRBJ2-1; unclear D gene. The CDR3 totals 12 residues. Trimming left V 5 bases short and J 5 bases short, with 8 bases between. Germline assignment: CDR1 SGDLS and CDR2 YYNGEE. CDR3 sequence reads: CASRTRDNEQFF. The CDR3 DNA follows: TGTGCCAGCAGGACCCGGGACAATGAGCAGTTCTTC.

The chain recombines TRBV7-9 with TRBJ1-1; 8 bases match TRBD1. CDR3 length: 16 residues. Germline V gene sequence: CDR1 SEHNR, CDR2 FQNEAQ (reference sequence). The V gene end was trimmed by 2 bases and the J gene end by 10 bases; junction bases not matched to a gene: 15. The CDR3 coding sequence is TGTGCCAGCAGCTTATCGCGGGACAGGCCGGAGGTAGGAGCTTTCTTT. It yields the protein CASSLSRDRPEVGAFF.

The V gene is TRBV29-1, the J gene TRBJ2-1, with D uncertain. Trimming stripped 0 bases from V and 16 bases from J, with 10 bases between. The length of the CDR3 is 10 residues. Germline V CDR1 and CDR2: SQVTM, ANQGSEA. The CDR3 bases are TGCAGCGTTGAAGATGGTATCGCATTCTTC. Translating gives CSVEDGIAFF.

The CDR3 DNA follows: TGTGCCAGCAGCCCAAGCGGGACTTCCACCTACGAGCAGTACTTC. This gives the protein CASSPSGTSTYEQYF. The chain carries TRBV7-6 and TRBJ2-7; 7 positions match TRBD2. Germline values: CDR1 SGHVS, CDR2 FNYEAQ. This CDR3 is built from 15 residues. The V and J ends lost 5 bases and 2 bases, in that order; junction bases with no gene match: 9.

The rearrangement uses TRBV30 and TRBJ2-7; possible D gene TRBD1, 5 bases. Trimming shortened V by 1 base and J by 5 bases, and 21 bases separated the two germline ends. This CDR3 is built from 16 residues. CDR1 GTSNPN and CDR2 SVGIG come from the germline V gene (reference sequence). CDR3 amino acids: CAWSGSMGPSFDEQYF. CDR3 bases: TGTGCCTGGAGTGGGTCCATGGGGCCCAGTTTCGACGAGCAGTACTTC. Full variable domain (outside the CDR3, taken from reference TRBV30 and TRBJ2-7): SQTIHQWPATLVQPVGSPLSLECTVEGTSNPNLYWYRQAAGRGLQLLFYSVGIGQISSEVPQNLSASRPQDRQFILSSKKLLLSDSGFYLCAWSGSMGPSFDEQYFGPGTRLTVT.

The chain employs TRBV9 and TRBJ2-3; D assignment may be TRBD1 or TRBD2 (5 bases each). Germline V CDR1 and CDR2: SGDLS, YYNGEE. The CDR3 has 14 residues. Trimming pared 4 bases from V and 6 bases from J, leaving 15 bases between. In DNA form, the CDR3 reads TGTGCCAGCAGCTCCCCTGGGGGTGGGGATACGCAGTATTTT. Its translation: CASSSPGGGDTQYF.

A remark on this clone: The same CDR3 is also encoded by other DNA sequences in this sample. V gene TRBV4-1 combines with J gene TRBJ2-1, with TRBD2 matching over 8 bases. Looked up from germline, CDR1 is MGHRA and CDR2 is YSYEKL. V trimming: 5 bases; J trimming: 7 bases; junction bases outside the gene matches: 1. The length of the CDR3 is 12 residues. CDR3 amino acids: CASSLAGNEQFF. The CDR3 region has the DNA TGCGCCAGCAGCTTAGCGGGGAATGAGCAGTTCTTC.

The chain uses TRBV28 and TRBJ2-1; 7 bases line up with TRBD2. V lost 5 bases and J lost 3; bases outside the gene matches: 7. The germline CDR1 and CDR2 sequences are MDHEN and SYDVKM. This CDR3 is built from 15 residues. This chain's CDR3 is CASSLRASGYNEQFF. CDR3 nucleotides: TGTGCCAGCAGTCTAAGGGCTAGCGGCTACAATGAGCAGTTCTTC.